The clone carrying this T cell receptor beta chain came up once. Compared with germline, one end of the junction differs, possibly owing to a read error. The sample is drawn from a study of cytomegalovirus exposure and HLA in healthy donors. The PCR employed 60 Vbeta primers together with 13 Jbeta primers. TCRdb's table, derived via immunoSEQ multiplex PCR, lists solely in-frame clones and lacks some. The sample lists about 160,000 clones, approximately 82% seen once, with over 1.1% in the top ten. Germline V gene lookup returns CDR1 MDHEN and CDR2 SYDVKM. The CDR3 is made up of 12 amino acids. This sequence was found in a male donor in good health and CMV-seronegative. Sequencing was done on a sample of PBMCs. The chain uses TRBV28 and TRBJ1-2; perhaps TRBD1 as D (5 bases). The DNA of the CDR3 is TGTGCCAGCAAAGGGGCCAGAGATGGCTACCCCTTC. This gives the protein CASKGARDGYPF.